This T cell receptor (beta chain) was found in a study of CD8 T cells in ankylosing spondylitis. Overall study results and limits: A number of the motif variants had already been described in reactive arthritis synovial fluid and blood. What appeared characteristic of ankylosing spondylitis blood was a TCR beta motif of several highly homologous variants.

TCRdb analysed the 5' RACE reads with MiXCR anew, one entry per CDR3 protein. The sample shows about 450,000 distinct CDR3 sequences, roughly 27% of them seen only once. This clonotype came up a few times. The antigen is unknown. There are 14 residues in the CDR3. Between the trimmed V and J ends, which lost 5 bases and 4 bases, there was a span of 13 bases. Germline V gene data show CDR1 as SGHTA and CDR2 as FQGNSA. This TCR came from a male donor with ankylosing spondylitis. The V call is TRBV7-2, the J call TRBJ2-3; D is possibly TRBD2 (5 bases). Source material: blood, either unsorted or a sorted T cell fraction (not recorded which). The DNA for the CDR3 is TGTGCCAGCAGCGTCGAGGGCGGTGCAGATACGCAGTATTTT. This sequence encodes CASSVEGGADTQYF. Full variable domain (missing parts from reference TRBV7-2 and TRBJ2-3): GAGVSQSPSNKVTEKGKDVELRCDPISGHTALYWYRQSLGQGLEFLIYFQGNSAPDKSGLPSDRFSAERTGGSVSTLTIQRTQQEDSAVYLCASSVEGGADTQYFGPGTRLTVL.